Each of the 24 T cell receptor beta chains below was sequenced from the same sample in a study of T cells in Graves' hyperthyroidism and ophthalmopathy (dated by TCRdb to about 2019). Libraries were prepared through multiplex PCR. Sequencing used an Illumina HiSeq 2000. The TCR beta CDR3 regions were amplified from the RNA transcripts. The TCR CDR3 was subjected to a first round of RT-PCR using the HTBI primer set and the Qiagen OneStep RT-PCR kit. The raw public data were reprocessed by TCRdb itself: fastp quality trimming at Q25, MiXCR clonotype calling, in-frame beta chains only. CDR3 protein duplicates are merged, each entry listing the most common genes and DNA. The sample table lists 450,000 to 650,000 distinct CDR3 sequences, approximately 17% of them with a count of one. Around 17% of the sample is in the top ten clones. Sequencing input: blood. The receptors come from a woman in her late teens or twenties with Graves' ophthalmopathy.

The chain employs TRBV12-3 or TRBV12-4 and TRBJ2-5, with D possibly called TRBD1 or TRBD2 (6 bases each). The V end was cut by 5 bases, the J end by 5 bases, with 18 bases between. The CDR3 runs to 15 residues. CDR3 amino acids: CASSLSMGGRETQYF. The CDR3 region has the DNA TGTGCCAGCAGTCTATCCATGGGGGGCCGGGAGACCCAGTACTTC.

This clonotype was seen repeatedly, ten times or more. The rearrangement joins TRBV20-1 to TRBJ2-1, with D maybe TRBD2 (5 bases). This CDR3 is built from 15 residues. V gave up 2 bases and J gave up 0 bases, with 11 bases separating them. In germline, CDR1 is DFQATT, CDR2 SNEGSKA (reference sequence). This CDR3 is CSARHSGSSYNEQFF. CDR3 sequence (DNA): TGCAGTGCTAGACACAGCGGCAGCTCCTACAATGAGCAGTTCTTC.

The chain combines TRBV5-8 with TRBJ1-1; D is uncertain. CDR3 length: 15 amino acids. Per germline, CDR1 SGHTS and CDR2 YDEGEE. The germline V and J ends were trimmed by 1 base and 0 bases, with 10 bases remaining between them. The chain's CDR3 is CASSLYLVVNTEAFF. CDR3 DNA sequence: TGTGCCAGCAGCTTGTACTTGGTGGTGAACACTGAAGCTTTCTTT.

The chain couples TRBV5-6 to TRBJ2-7; D possibly corresponds to TRBD1 (6 bases). With 4 bases removed from V and 1 base from J, the gap between germline ends came to 12 bases. Germline V CDR1 and CDR2: SGHDT, YYEEEE. The CDR3 covers 14 residues. The CDR3 reads CASSPKTGSYEQYF. As DNA, the CDR3 is TGTGCCAGCAGCCCAAAGACAGGATCCTACGAGCAGTACTTC. Full variable domain (remainder filled in from reference TRBV5-6 and TRBJ2-7): DAGVTQSPTHLIKTRGQQVTLRCSPKSGHDTVSWYQQALGQGPQFIFQYYEEEERQRGNFPDRFSGHQFPNYSSELNVNALLLGDSALYLCASSPKTGSYEQYFGPGTRLTVT.

Many counts were recorded for this clonotype. This chain uses TRBV28 with TRBJ2-1, with 9 positions matching TRBD1. Unmatched junction bases numbered 5, after V lost 5 bases and J lost 0 bases. From germline, CDR1 is MDHEN and CDR2 SYDVKM. CDR3 length equals 16 residues. CDR3 DNA: TGTGCCAGCAGTACAGGGGGCCTGAGCTCCTACAATGAGCAGTTCTTC. It yields the protein CASSTGGLSSYNEQFF.

V usage is TRBV15 and J usage is TRBJ1-3; TRBD1 might be the D (6 bases). Germline V CDR1 and CDR2: LNHNV, YYDKDF (reference sequence). The CDR3 runs to 13 residues. V was trimmed by 1 base and J by 8 bases, leaving 9 bases between them. The CDR3 nucleotides read TGTGCCACCAGCAGAGGGACAGTTGACACCATATATTTT. This sequence encodes CATSRGTVDTIYF.

The V and J genes are TRBV6-1 and TRBJ2-2; perhaps TRBD1 as D (6 bases). V was pared by 6 bases and J by 6 bases, with 14 bases between. The CDR3 has 14 residues. Germline CDR1 reads MNHNS; CDR2 reads SASEGT. CDR3 DNA: TGTGCCAGCAGACCTCGACAGGCGGCCGGGGAGCTGTTTTTT. Residues: CASRPRQAAGELFF.

The sample holds many counts of this clonotype. CDR3 residues: CASSPGTNTGELFF. CDR3 sequence (DNA): TGTGCCAGCAGCCCCGGAACGAACACCGGGGAGCTGTTTTTT. The V gene is TRBV11-3, the J gene TRBJ2-2; D gene ambiguous. V was cut by 5 bases and J by 0 bases, with 7 bases left in between. The V gene's germline CDR1 is SGHNT and CDR2 YENEEA. The CDR3 loop spans 14 amino acids.

The rearrangement uses TRBV20-1 and TRBJ2-3; a weak D match, TRBD2 (5 bases). Germline V gives CDR1 DFQATT, CDR2 SNEGSKA (reference sequence). CDR3 length: 13 amino acids. Trimming stripped 6 bases from V and 4 bases from J, with 14 bases between. CDR3 nucleotide sequence: TGCAGTGCGTGGGAGACCCGGGCAGATACGCAGTATTTT. The encoded protein is CSAWETRADTQYF.

The CDR3 sequence is CASSSFHRAGDMETQYF. The CDR3 DNA reads TGTGCCAGCAGCTCGTTTCACCGGGCCGGTGACATGGAGACCCAGTACTTC. V and J are TRBV7-6 and TRBJ2-5; D is undetermined. The CDR3 totals 17 residues. V was trimmed by 4 bases and J by 5 bases, leaving 23 bases between them. Germline V gene lookup returns CDR1 SGHVS and CDR2 FNYEAQ.

This clonotype turned up a few times. The chain has TRBV10-2 and TRBJ2-5, with TRBD2 matching over 8 bases. Trimming cost V 0 bases and J 5 bases; bases outside gene matches: 5. This CDR3 contains 15 residues. CDR1 and CDR2 (germline): WSHSY, SAAADI. This chain's CDR3 is CASSESVAGGETQYF. The CDR3 bases are TGCGCCAGCAGTGAGTCGGTGGCGGGGGGTGAGACCCAGTACTTC.

A remark on this clonotype: One junction end disagrees with the germline gene, perhaps due to a read error. The rearrangement links TRBV9 to TRBJ2-2; weak D call: TRBD2 (6 bases). This CDR3 has 14 amino acids. CDR1 is SGDLS and CDR2 is YYNGEE in the germline V gene. The CDR3 nucleotides read TGTGCCAGCAGCGTTAGAGCTAACACCGGGGGGCTGTTTTTT. It is translated as CASSVRANTGGLFF.

To note about this clonotype: A read error may explain this, as a much larger clone is one base away. As the CDR3 is not closed by the conserved phenylalanine or tryptophan, this likely results from a read error. The V call is TRBV2, the J call TRBJ1-3; D perhaps matches TRBD1 (6 bases). V lost 2 bases to trimming and J lost 5 bases, with 13 bases between them. From germline, CDR1 is SNHLY and CDR2 FYNNEI. The CDR3 has 15 amino acids. The CDR3 DNA follows: TGTGCCAGCAGTGAAAACAGGGAGATTAGAAACACCATATATCTT. It yields the protein CASSENREIRNTIYL.

The chain employs TRBV7-9 and TRBJ2-1; the match to TRBD1 covers 9 bases. Trimming at V came to 5 bases and at J to 1 base, leaving 12 bases not matched to a gene. Germline values: CDR1 SEHNR, CDR2 FQNEAQ (reference sequence). The CDR3 is 18 amino acids. As DNA, the CDR3 is TGTGCCAGCAGCCGCCCCGACAGGGGGGCCCCTTCCTACAATGAGCAGTTCTTC. This sequence encodes CASSRPDRGAPSYNEQFF. Using reference TRBV7-9 and TRBJ2-1 for the parts outside the CDR3, the full variable domain is DTGVSQNPRHKITKRGQNVTFRCDPISEHNRLYWYRQTLGQGPEFLTYFQNEAQLEKSRLLSDRFSAERPKGSFSTLEIQRTEQGDSAMYLCASSRPDRGAPSYNEQFFGPGTRLTVL.

This sequence joins TRBV11-2 and TRBJ2-4; maybe TRBD2 (6 bases). The CDR3 is 15 residues long. Deletions cut 6 bases from V and 5 bases from J, with 17 bases between. CDR1 and CDR2 (germline): SGHAT, FQNNGV. The DNA of the CDR3 is TGTGCCAGCAGTTTCGTGGGAGGCCGGCAAAACATTCAGTACTTC. Its translation: CASSFVGGRQNIQYF.

The chain couples TRBV11-2 to TRBJ1-5; 9 bases align to TRBD1. V dropped 5 bases and J dropped 8; count of bases not matched to a gene: 4. CDR1 and CDR2 from the germline V gene are SGHAT and FQNNGV. The CDR3 is made up of 13 amino acids. The CDR3 DNA sequence: TGTGCCAGCAGCGGGACAGGGATGAAGCCCCAGCATTTT. It is translated as CASSGTGMKPQHF.

There are a few counts of this clonotype. This chain uses TRBV3-1 with TRBJ2-1; tentatively, D is TRBD1 (6 bases). Germline V CDR1 and CDR2: LGHDT, YNNKEL (reference sequence). V dropped 3 bases and J dropped 2 bases, with 11 bases sitting between them. This CDR3 is built from 15 residues. CDR3 nucleotides: TGTGCCAGCAGCCACATCGGGACACCCTACAATGAGCAGTTCTTC. Translated, it gives CASSHIGTPYNEQFF.

This clonotype was counted many times. The J gene is TRBJ2-1, the V gene TRBV7-3, with 11 bases aligning to TRBD2. CDR1 and CDR2 (germline): SGHTA, FQGTGA. The CDR3 has 15 residues. V lost 4 bases to trimming and J lost 8 bases; unmatched junction nucleotides: 7. CDR3 amino acids: CASSSIAGGLDEQFF. DNA of the CDR3: TGTGCCAGCAGCTCTATAGCGGGGGGGCTCGATGAGCAGTTCTTC.

As for this clonotype: One junction end disagrees with the germline gene, perhaps due to a read error. This chain uses TRBV6-1 with TRBJ2-5, with D perhaps TRBD2 (6 bases). The CDR3 runs 15 residues. CDR1 is MNHNS and CDR2 is SASEGT in the germline V gene. Here the CDR3 reads CASTEWGDYQEAQYF. The CDR3 nucleotides read TGTGCCAGCACTGAATGGGGGGATTACCAAGAGGCCCAGTACTTC.

This clonotype has a handful of counts. The V gene is TRBV20-1, the J gene TRBJ2-1, with 11 nucleotides matching TRBD2. The junction had 5 bases not matched to a gene; V was cut back by 6 bases and J by 7 bases. This CDR3 has 13 residues. CDR1 and CDR2 from the germline V gene are DFQATT and SNEGSKA (reference sequence). The chain's CDR3 is CSAPGLAANEQFF. The CDR3 DNA is TGCAGTGCCCCGGGACTAGCGGCGAATGAGCAGTTCTTC.

This clonotype was counted ten times or more. This chain joins TRBV28 and TRBJ1-2; a possible D gene is TRBD1 (5 bases). The CDR3 has 15 amino acids. Germline assignment: CDR1 MDHEN and CDR2 SYDVKM. Trimming pared 6 bases from V and 1 base from J, leaving 15 bases between. This chain's CDR3 is CASSPDKALNYGYTF. The CDR3 coding sequence is TGTGCCAGCAGCCCGGACAAGGCCCTTAACTATGGCTACACCTTC.

The J gene is TRBJ2-7, the V gene TRBV10-3; TRBD2 is a possible D gene (5 bases). Germline-derived CDR1 and CDR2 are ENHRY and SYGVKD. This CDR3 spans 13 amino acids. V was clipped by 2 bases and J by 0 bases, with 5 bases between them. CDR3 in amino acids: CAISESGSYEQYF. The DNA of the CDR3 is TGTGCCATCAGTGAGAGCGGCTCCTACGAGCAGTACTTC.

At least ten counts were recorded for this clonotype. The rearrangement uses TRBV28 and TRBJ2-7, with unresolved D. This CDR3 has 13 residues. Germline loops: CDR1 MDHEN, CDR2 SYDVKM. Trimming left V 4 bases short and J 2 bases short, with 9 bases between. Here the CDR3 reads CASSSLQTYEQYF. The DNA of the CDR3 is TGTGCCAGCAGTTCCTTACAAACCTACGAGCAGTACTTC. Together with reference TRBV28 and TRBJ2-7, the CDR3 gives the full variable domain: DVKVTQSSRYLVKRTGEKVFLECVQDMDHENMFWYRQDPGLGLRLIYFSYDVKMKEKGDIPEGYSVSREKKERFSLILESASTNQTSMYLCASSSLQTYEQYFGPGTRLTVT.

This clonotype was recorded at least ten times. The V call is TRBV27, the J call TRBJ2-6, with 10 bases matching TRBD1. Trimming removed 4 bases from V and 3 bases from J; junction bases left unmatched: 12. Per germline, CDR1 MNHEY and CDR2 SMNVEV (reference sequence). CDR3 length: 19 residues. As DNA, the CDR3 is TGTGCCAGCAGTTCGAATGGACCCGGGACAGGGGTTGGGGCCAACGTCCTGACTTTC. This translates into CASSSNGPGTGVGANVLTF.